This paragraph reports one T cell receptor (beta chain). Its specific antigen is unknown. No much larger clone exists at a distance of one base, and base qualities are not known. Healthy HIV-negative adults with no recently reported acute infections or vaccinations were included as donors. Every donor was a Caucasian adult living in Nashville, Tennessee, USA. CD4+ T cells were enriched through magnetic negative selection, after which naive cells were positively selected on CD45RA and the remaining negative fraction served as the memory subset. After blood collection by leukapheresis, PBMCs were isolated using Ficoll-Histopaque density gradient centrifugation and then cryopreserved in the vapor phase of liquid nitrogen. Analytical flow cytometry was used to check the purity and quantity of every magnetically sorted T cell population. From each sorted fraction, genomic DNA was isolated and quantified by UV absorbance on a Nanodrop 2000c.

The sample belongs to a study of shared clonotypes between healthy human individuals (dated by TCRdb to about 2020). With respect to the entire study: A few men and a couple of women, aged 18 to 49 years, made up the cohort. For each donor, CD4 naive and CD4 memory were each run on three plates, CD8 naive on two plates, and CD8 memory on one plate. Blood TCR repertoires of five healthy adults were deeply sequenced to estimate repertoire size and the extent of clonotype sharing between individuals. To increase sequencing depth and limit assay-specific biases, different laboratories used diverse techniques to prepare libraries and sequence TCR repertoires. Between about 0.8 and 9 billion PBMCs per donor were obtained by leukapheresis. Summary of the overall study and its limitations: Sampling was restricted to blood, and TCR repertoires in tissues likely differ from the TCR repertoires found in blood. Across a few donors, roughly 5.4% of naive CD4, 3% to 4% of naive CD8, roughly 2.3% of memory CD4, and 0.4% to 0.45% of memory CD8 clonotypes were shared. Rarefaction of sorted-subset datasets indicated incomplete sequencing despite the large sequencing depth. Compared with non-shared clonotypes, the clonotypes found in all four sorted-subset donors had higher generation probabilities. Because the study included a small number of donors, the genetic and exposure-history diversity represented was limited. Naive subsets generally had larger estimated clonotype richness than memory subsets did. Pairwise subsampling led to the expectation that sequencing depth would affect the degree of clonotype sharing among donors.

V sheds 6 bases and J sheds 7 bases, leaving 16 bases between their ends. The CDR3 goes from the cysteine to the phenylalanine over 13 residues. The CDR3 DNA has 39 bases and is translated from base 1. The germline V gene supplies CDR1 MDHEN and CDR2 SYDVKM. Using the deep immunoSEQ assay, TCR CDR3 regions were amplified from genomic DNA by multiplex PCR. For each cell subset, the extracted genomic DNA was distributed evenly across all wells of several immunoSEQ 96-well plates, and each plate served as one replicate. For sorted subsets, around 200 ng genomic DNA, equal to 30,000 to 35,000 T cell genomes, was loaded into each replicate PCR. The purified libraries were quantified using a Qubit 3.0 fluorometer, sized with a Bioanalyzer 2100, and then quantified again using the KAPA Library Quantification kit. Every immunoSEQ 96-well plate was sequenced on a separate single-read 150-cycle Illumina NextSeq 550 flow cell. As for how the authors treated the data: Because the immunoSEQ output included only junctional sequences and no quality scores, the filtering could not be the same as the filtering used for full-length reads. Sequences were annotated with PyIR, a Python wrapper for IgBLAST v1.9, using IMGT germline references to assign V/J genes and CDR3. Reads were filtered out if the reads had weak V/J assignments (E-value above 1e-6), no CDR3, stop codons, out-of-frame junctions, or ambiguous translated residues. V3J clonotypes were defined by identical inferred V gene, J gene, and CDR3 amino acid sequence. Percentage overlap between repertoires was calculated by dividing the number of shared unique clonotypes by the size of the smaller repertoire. Repertoire richness was assessed with RTK rarefaction, the Chao1 estimator, and Recon v2.1 estimates of unobserved clonotypes. Generation probabilities were computed with OLGA for all TCRbeta clonotypes obtained by the gDNA method from a few donors. TCRdb carries this immuneACCESS record with in-frame sequences only. Its versions omit some clonotypes, under half of them owing to an unresolved V gene in the studies checked, with the rest unexplained. D and trimming come from the DNA, and the V and J calls and clone size come from that table. This sample has approximately 500,000 clones in its table, and about 96% of those were observed once. The ten largest clones represent 0.055% to 0.075% of the sample.

The chain couples TRBV28 to TRBJ2-7; the D gene is perhaps TRBD1, from 5 matching bases. Sequencing input: naive CD4+ T cells sorted from blood. The sample's cell subset or site label, in plain terms: CD45RA+ positively selected. The sequence was obtained from a woman aged 30 to 39 in good health. The CDR3 sequence is CASRTGPGLEQYF. The DNA sequence follows: TGTGCCAGCAGAACAGGACCGGGCCTGGAGCAGTACTTC.